Included here is one TCR beta chain sequence, with context. The CDR3 is 22 residues long. Germline loops: CDR1 MDHEN, CDR2 SYDVKM. V gave up 2 bases and J gave up 0 bases; unmatched junction bases: 25. This sample stems from a study of patients and donors after allogeneic stem cell transplantation. TCRdb re-called the RT-PCR reads with MiXCR, one entry per CDR3 protein. The sample contains about a million distinct CDR3 sequences, roughly 18% of which appear only once. J is TRBJ2-7 and V is TRBV28; TRBD2 aligns across 7 bases. Material: blood, either unsorted or a sorted T cell fraction (not recorded which). The sequence was collected from a human donor who was either an allogeneic HSCT recipient or a stem cell or donor lymphocyte infusion donor (not recorded which). It is not recorded whose cells these are; they may come from a transplant donor. As DNA, the CDR3 is TGTGCCAGCAGTTTACCGGGATACCCGACGGAGGGGACTACCGACAGCTCCTACGAGCAGTACTTC. This codes for CASSLPGYPTEGTTDSSYEQYF.